The 4 T cell receptor beta chains below come from one sample, sequenced in a study of memory CD4+ T cells and cytomegalovirus serostatus (dated by TCRdb to between 2017 and 2020). Library preparation used the immunoSEQ multiplex PCR assay. TCRdb took this table from immuneACCESS and kept in-frame rearrangements with V and J called. Such tables lack part of the clones; where checked against another copy, unresolved V genes explain under half of the gap, and the rest is unexplained. Within this sample are some 52,000 clones, with about three quarters of them counted one time only. Around 1.5% of the sample is held by the ten biggest clonotypes. Single viable CD3+CD4+CD8-CD45RO+ cells were sorted as memory CD4+ T cells on a FACSAria II. The sequenced material came from memory CD4+ T cells from blood. These receptor sequences come from an adult in good health and CMV-seropositive.

The chain recombines TRBV19 with TRBJ2-3; D perhaps matches TRBD2 (6 bases). The germline gives CDR1 LNHDA, CDR2 SQIVND (reference sequence). V lost 7 bases to trimming and J lost 7 bases, with 15 bases between them. The CDR3 is 13 amino acids. The CDR3 region has the DNA TGTGCCAGTAAAGGGAACGGGGGTTATACGCAGTATTTT. It yields the protein CASKGNGGYTQYF. Looking up the rest from reference TRBV19 and TRBJ2-3 gives the full variable domain: DGGITQSPKYLFRKEGQNVTLSCEQNLNHDAMYWYRQDPGQGLRLIYYSQIVNDFQKGDIAEGYSVSREKKESFPLTVTSAQKNPTAFYLCASKGNGGYTQYFGPGTRLTVL.

V gene TRBV19 combines with J gene TRBJ1-5; 8 positions match TRBD1. CDR3 length: 14 residues. Germline values: CDR1 LNHDA, CDR2 SQIVND (reference sequence). V lost 2 bases, J lost 3 bases, and 0 bases stayed unmatched. CDR3 coding DNA: TGTGCCAGTAGTATACAGGGGGCCAATCAGCCCCAGCATTTT. Its protein is CASSIQGANQPQHF.

The chain uses TRBV11-3 and TRBJ2-3; the D call may be TRBD1 or TRBD2 (6 bases each). CDR1 and CDR2 (germline): SGHNT, YENEEA. V lost 4 bases, J lost 4 bases, and 18 bases lay in between. There are 16 residues in the CDR3. This chain's CDR3 is CASSSSGGPGADTQYF. The CDR3 DNA follows: TGTGCCAGCAGCTCTAGTGGGGGGCCCGGAGCAGATACGCAGTATTTT.

The chain is built from TRBV19 and TRBJ2-7; the D gene is possibly TRBD2 (6 bases). Trimming cost V 4 bases and J 5 bases, with 9 bases left between them. The CDR3 loop spans 12 amino acids. Per germline, CDR1 LNHDA and CDR2 SQIVND (reference sequence). CDR3 coding DNA: TGTGCCAGTAGTACCGGGGGAAACGAGCAGTACTTC. It translates to CASSTGGNEQYF. The variable domain in full, completed from reference TRBV19 and TRBJ2-7, reads DGGITQSPKYLFRKEGQNVTLSCEQNLNHDAMYWYRQDPGQGLRLIYYSQIVNDFQKGDIAEGYSVSREKKESFPLTVTSAQKNPTAFYLCASSTGGNEQYFGPGTRLTVT.